This passage covers 18 T cell receptor beta chains from one sample sequenced in a study of T cells expressing NK-cell markers. TCRdb re-analyzed the 5' RACE reads; it lists each CDR3 protein once, without DNA. The sample holds almost 450,000 distinct CDR3 sequences. Sequencing input: blood T cells: a sorted CD56 or NKG2C T cell subset, CD4+ or CD8+ T cells, or bulk PBMC T cells (not recorded which). The receptors here all came from a woman aged 18 to 69 in good health.

The rearrangement links TRBV24-1 to TRBJ2-1. From germline, CDR1 is KGHDR and CDR2 SFDVKD. The CDR3 is made up of 13 amino acids. CDR3 protein: CATSAHSYNEQFF.

The chain employs TRBV6-5 and TRBJ1-1. The CDR3 spans 15 residues. Germline V CDR1 and CDR2: MNHEY, SVGAGI. CDR3: CASSYSTQVNTEAFF.

This chain joins TRBV4-3 and TRBJ1-2. The CDR3 is 15 residues long. From germline, CDR1 is LGHNA and CDR2 YSLEER. CDR3 protein: CASSQDGVVDYGYTF.

The V gene is TRBV12-3 or TRBV12-4, the J gene TRBJ1-6; TCRdb's assignment of TRBD1 cannot be checked, as there is no DNA. The length of the CDR3 is 14 residues. CDR3 sequence reads: CASSAQGRDSPLHF.

J is TRBJ2-5 and V is TRBV7-9. The V gene's germline CDR1 is SEHNR and CDR2 FQNEAQ (reference sequence). This CDR3 is built from 14 residues. CDR3 region: CASSPGGSAETQYF.

This rearrangement joins TRBV4-3 to TRBJ2-5; without DNA, the TCRdb call of TRBD1 cannot be checked. The CDR3 sequence is 15 residues long. Germline CDR1 reads LGHNA; CDR2 reads YSLEER. The chain's CDR3 is CASSQSTGGEETQYF.

V is TRBV20-1 and J is TRBJ2-1. Germline assignment: CDR1 DFQATT and CDR2 SNEGSKA (reference sequence). The CDR3 consists of 12 residues. The CDR3 loop is CSARRLETEQFF.

The chain employs TRBV20-1 and TRBJ2-3; there is no DNA to check the TCRdb D call of TRBD2. CDR1 DFQATT and CDR2 SNEGSKA come from the germline V gene (reference sequence). The CDR3 is 15 residues long. The CDR3 protein is CSARDSGIVPDTQYF.

V gene TRBV21-1 combines with J gene TRBJ2-3; TCRdb indicates TRBD2, and absent DNA this call remains unverified. TRBV21-1 corresponds to a pseudogene. CDR3 size: 18 residues. CDR3: CASSKPIGLAVFTDTQYF.

The chain has TRBV4-3 and TRBJ1-1. The CDR3 totals 13 residues. Germline V gives CDR1 LGHNA, CDR2 YSLEER. The CDR3 reads CASSHREGTEAFF.

This chain uses TRBV24-1 with TRBJ2-3; lacking DNA, the TRBD1 call made by TCRdb goes unchecked. Looked up from germline, CDR1 is KGHDR and CDR2 is SFDVKD. This CDR3 spans 15 amino acids. The CDR3 sequence is CATATQGTSTDTQYF.

The V gene is TRBV4-3, the J gene TRBJ1-2; TCRdb proposes TRBD1, but this gene call is untestable without DNA. The CDR3 loop spans 14 amino acids. CDR1 is LGHNA, CDR2 YSLEER, per germline. The CDR3 here is CASSQDRGEGGYTF.

V is TRBV6-2 or TRBV6-3 and J is TRBJ1-1; TCRdb returns TRBD1, unconfirmable since there is no DNA. The germline V gene has CDR1 MNHEY and CDR2 SVGEGT. The CDR3 contains 14 residues. Here the CDR3 reads CASSYAGGDTEAFF.

V is TRBV6-1 and J is TRBJ1-4; TCRdb's D call, TRBD1, is unchecked because there is no DNA. The CDR3 runs 16 residues. Germline CDR1 MNHNS, CDR2 SASEGT. CDR3 amino acids: CASSPPRGSVEGKLFF.

This chain connects TRBV10-3 to TRBJ2-3; absent DNA, TCRdb's TRBD1 call cannot be checked. Germline assignment: CDR1 ENHRY and CDR2 SYGVKD. The CDR3 is 16 amino acids. The CDR3 protein is CAISESGPKRTDTQYF.

This clonotype is labeled medium-sized (0.01 to 0.1%) based on frequency. This chain connects TRBV4-2 to TRBJ2-1; the D call of TRBD1 rests on TCRdb alone, since no DNA is present to check it. The CDR3 runs to 15 residues. Germline V CDR1 and CDR2: LGHNA, YNFKEQ. This CDR3 is CASSQDTGSYNEQFF.

V and J are TRBV18 and TRBJ1-3. This CDR3 contains 13 residues. The germline V gene encodes CDR1 KGHSH and CDR2 LQKENI. The CDR3 region is CASSPQDQSPEYF.

The chain uses TRBV7-6 and TRBJ2-5; TCRdb designates TRBD1, a call that cannot be tested without DNA. The germline V gene encodes CDR1 SGHVS and CDR2 FNYEAQ. The length of the CDR3 is 15 residues. CDR3 sequence reads: CASSLGADPQETQYF.